This TCR beta chain derives from a study of shared clonotypes between healthy human individuals. The CDR3 runs 16 residues. The germline CDR1 and CDR2 sequences are MDHEN and SYDVKM. V trimming: 6 bases; J trimming: 0 bases; junction bases outside the gene matches: 3. Points from the study as a whole: Naive CD4 clonotypes were shared across a handful of donors at 4% to 5%.

Cells designated naive CD8 were CD45RO-negative and were positively selected for CCR7, with terminally differentiated effector memory CD45RA+ cells excluded. About this clone itself: Its specificity is unknown.

Roughly 200 ng DNA, 30,000 or so T cell genomes, went into each sorted-subset replicate PCR. Generated by immunoSEQ multiplex PCR, the TCRdb table keeps only in-frame clones and is missing some. The sample includes nearly 600,000 clones, nearly 97% seen only once; the top ten take about 0.11%. The V and J genes are TRBV28 and TRBJ2-3, with 13 bases that match TRBD2. This clonotype originated in a young woman in good health. Specimen: naive CD8+ T cells sorted from blood. The CDR3 DNA reads TGTGCCAGCAGGTCGGGACTAGCGGGAAGCACAGATACGCAGTATTTT. Translated, it gives CASRSGLAGSTDTQYF. Filled out from reference TRBV28 and TRBJ2-3, the complete variable domain reads DVKVTQSSRYLVKRTGEKVFLECVQDMDHENMFWYRQDPGLGLRLIYFSYDVKMKEKGDIPEGYSVSREKKERFSLILESASTNQTSMYLCASRSGLAGSTDTQYFGPGTRLTVL.